This T cell receptor (beta chain) was sequenced for a study of blood T cell repertoires in COVID-19. About the study: Researchers got acute and convalescent COVID-19 samples from the United States, Italy and Spain. T cells, B-cell-depleted T cells, or PBMCs provided the cDNA or gDNA that served as material.

Authors' analysis steps: Amplified reference gene primers provided the basis for estimating nucleated cell counts. Assay: immunoSEQ multiplex PCR; the TCRdb copy retains only in-frame clones and omits some. D and trimming come from the DNA, and the V and J calls and clone size come from that table. This table holds approximately 140,000 clones, 80% to 90% found once. Only one count was recorded for this clone. The specimen sequenced was peripheral blood. This TCR was recovered from a human donor with acute or convalescent COVID-19. The donor label of this sample is uncertain.

CDR3 nucleotides: TGTGCCATCAGGCTGGGACAGGGCCAAACCTACGAGCAGTACTTC. Its translation is CAIRLGQGQTYEQYF. The genes are TRBV10-3 and TRBJ2-7; 9 bases map to TRBD1. V dropped 6 bases and J dropped 2; count of bases not matched to a gene: 8. The germline gives CDR1 ENHRY, CDR2 SYGVKD. This CDR3 is built from 15 residues.